The present T cell receptor (beta chain) was sequenced within a study of blood T cell repertoires in COVID-19. Study as a whole: COVID-19 samples, acute and convalescent, were from the United States, Italy and Spain. The analysed material was cDNA or gDNA that came from T cells, B-cell-depleted T cells, or PBMCs.

The CDR3 is made up of 15 amino acids. Germline-derived CDR1 and CDR2 are SGHDT and YYEEEE. V gave up 5 bases and J gave up 7 bases, with 16 bases separating them. In the source study's methods: Estimation of nucleated cell counts was performed using reference gene primer amplification. The table came from immunoSEQ multiplex PCR; TCRdb's copy has only in-frame clones and leaves some out. Clonal size and the V and J genes are those of that table, whereas D and trimming came from the DNA. The sample holds 180,000 or so clones; around 83% are singletons and the top ten take 2.5% to 3.5%. The TCR was taken from a woman in her thirties with active or convalescent COVID-19. The sample consisted of peripheral blood. This rearrangement joins TRBV5-6 to TRBJ1-6; TRBD1 is a possible D gene (6 bases). Written as DNA, the CDR3 is TGTGCCAGCAGGAGGGGGGGGGCAGGGAATTCACCCCTCCACTTT. Protein product: CASRRGGAGNSPLHF. The entire variable domain, with the rest obtained from reference TRBV5-6 and TRBJ1-6, is as follows: DAGVTQSPTHLIKTRGQQVTLRCSPKSGHDTVSWYQQALGQGPQFIFQYYEEEERQRGNFPDRFSGHQFPNYSSELNVNALLLGDSALYLCASRRGGAGNSPLHFGNGTRLTVT.